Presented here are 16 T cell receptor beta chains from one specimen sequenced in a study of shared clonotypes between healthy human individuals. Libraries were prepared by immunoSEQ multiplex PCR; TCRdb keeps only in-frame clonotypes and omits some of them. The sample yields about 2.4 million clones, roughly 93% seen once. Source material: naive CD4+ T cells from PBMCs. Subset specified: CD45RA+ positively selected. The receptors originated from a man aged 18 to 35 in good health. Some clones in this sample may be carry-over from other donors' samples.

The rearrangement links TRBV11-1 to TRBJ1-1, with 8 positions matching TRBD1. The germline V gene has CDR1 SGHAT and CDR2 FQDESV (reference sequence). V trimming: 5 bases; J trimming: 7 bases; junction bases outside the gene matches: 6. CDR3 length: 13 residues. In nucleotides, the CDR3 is TGTGCCAGCAGCACGGACAGGGAGATTGAAGCTTTCTTT. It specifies CASSTDREIEAFF. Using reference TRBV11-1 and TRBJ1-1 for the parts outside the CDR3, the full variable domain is EAEVAQSPRYKITEKSQAVAFWCDPISGHATLYWYRQILGQGPELLVQFQDESVVDDSQLPKDRFSAERLKGVDSTLKIQPAELGDSAMYLCASSTDREIEAFFGQGTRLTVV.

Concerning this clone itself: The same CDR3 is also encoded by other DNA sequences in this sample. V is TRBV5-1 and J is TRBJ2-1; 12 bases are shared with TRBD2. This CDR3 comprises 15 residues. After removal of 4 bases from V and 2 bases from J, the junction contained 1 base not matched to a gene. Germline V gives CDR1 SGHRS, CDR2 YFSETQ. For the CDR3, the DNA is TGCGCCAGCAGCCCTAGCGGGAGGGCCTACAATGAGCAGTTCTTC. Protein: CASSPSGRAYNEQFF.

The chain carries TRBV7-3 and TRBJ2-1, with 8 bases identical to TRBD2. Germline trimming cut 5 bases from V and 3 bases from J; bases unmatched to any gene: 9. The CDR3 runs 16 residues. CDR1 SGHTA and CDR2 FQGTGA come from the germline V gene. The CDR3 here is CASSPAGGLGYNEQFF. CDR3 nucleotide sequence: TGTGCCAGCAGCCCTGCGGGGGGACTAGGCTACAATGAGCAGTTCTTC.

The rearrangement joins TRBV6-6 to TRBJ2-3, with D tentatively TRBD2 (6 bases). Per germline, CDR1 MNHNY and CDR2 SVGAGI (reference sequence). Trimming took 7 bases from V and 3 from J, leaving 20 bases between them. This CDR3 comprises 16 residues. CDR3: CASNLRGLMGTDTQYF. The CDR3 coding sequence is TGTGCCAGCAATCTCCGGGGACTGATGGGGACAGATACGCAGTATTTT.

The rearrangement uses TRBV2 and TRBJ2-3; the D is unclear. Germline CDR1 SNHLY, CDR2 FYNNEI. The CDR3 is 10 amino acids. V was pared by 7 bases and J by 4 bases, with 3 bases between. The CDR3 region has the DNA TGTGCCAGCACGGCAGATACGCAGTATTTT. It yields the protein CASTADTQYF.

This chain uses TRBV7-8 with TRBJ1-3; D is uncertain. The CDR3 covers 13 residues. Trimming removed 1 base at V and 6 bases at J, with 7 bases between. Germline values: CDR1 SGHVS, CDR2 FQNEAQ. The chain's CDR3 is CASSLGVENTIYF. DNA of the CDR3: TGTGCCAGCAGCTTAGGAGTGGAAAACACCATATATTTT.

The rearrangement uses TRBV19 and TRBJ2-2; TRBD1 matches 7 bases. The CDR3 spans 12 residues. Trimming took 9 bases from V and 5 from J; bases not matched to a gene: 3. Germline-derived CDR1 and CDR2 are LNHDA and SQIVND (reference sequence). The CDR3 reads CASTGATGELFF. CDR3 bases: TGTGCCAGCACAGGGGCTACCGGGGAGCTGTTTTTT.

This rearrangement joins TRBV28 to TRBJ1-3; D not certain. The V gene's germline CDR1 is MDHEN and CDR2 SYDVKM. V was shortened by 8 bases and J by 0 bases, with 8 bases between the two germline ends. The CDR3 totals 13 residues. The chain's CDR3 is CASENSSGNTIYF. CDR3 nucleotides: TGTGCCAGCGAAAACAGCTCTGGAAACACCATATATTTT.

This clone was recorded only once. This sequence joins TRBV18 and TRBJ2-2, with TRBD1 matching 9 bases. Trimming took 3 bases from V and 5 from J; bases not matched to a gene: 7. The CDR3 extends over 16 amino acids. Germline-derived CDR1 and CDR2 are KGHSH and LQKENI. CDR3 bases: TGTGCCAGCTCACCCTGGACAGGGGCCGGGACCGGGGAGCTGTTTTTT. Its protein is CASSPWTGAGTGELFF.

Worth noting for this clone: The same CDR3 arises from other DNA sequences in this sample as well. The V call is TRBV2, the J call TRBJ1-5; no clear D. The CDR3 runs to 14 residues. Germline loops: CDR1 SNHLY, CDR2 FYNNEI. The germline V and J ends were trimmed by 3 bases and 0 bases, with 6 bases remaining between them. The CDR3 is CASSDRRSNQPQHF. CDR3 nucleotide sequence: TGTGCCAGCAGTGACAGGCGTAGCAATCAGCCCCAGCATTTT. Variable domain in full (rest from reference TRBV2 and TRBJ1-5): EPEVTQTPSHQVTQMGQEVILRCVPISNHLYFYWYRQILGQKVEFLVSFYNNEISEKSEIFDDQFSVERPDGSNFTLKIRSTKLEDSAMYFCASSDRRSNQPQHFGDGTRLSIL.

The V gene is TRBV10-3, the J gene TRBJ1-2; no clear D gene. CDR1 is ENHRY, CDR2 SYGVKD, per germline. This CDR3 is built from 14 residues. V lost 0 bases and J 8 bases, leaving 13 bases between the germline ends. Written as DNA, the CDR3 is TGTGCCATCAGTGAGTCGAGGGTAGGGAGAGGCTACACCTTC. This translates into CAISESRVGRGYTF.

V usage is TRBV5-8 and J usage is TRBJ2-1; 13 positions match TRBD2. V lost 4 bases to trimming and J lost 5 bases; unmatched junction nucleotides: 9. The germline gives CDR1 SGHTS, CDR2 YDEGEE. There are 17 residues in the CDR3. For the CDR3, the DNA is TGTGCCAGCAGCGAGACGACTAGCGGGAGGACTAACAATGAGCAGTTCTTC. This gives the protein CASSETTSGRTNNEQFF. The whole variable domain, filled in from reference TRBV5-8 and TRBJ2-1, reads EAGVTQSPTHLIKTRGQQATLRCSPISGHTSVYWYQQALGLGLQFLLWYDEGEERNRGNFPPRFSGRQFPNYSSELNVNALELEDSALYLCASSETTSGRTNNEQFFGPGTRLTVL.

For the CDR3, the DNA is TGTGCCAGCAGCGGCTACGACGGGACAGGGAACACTGAAGCTTTCTTT. This sequence encodes CASSGYDGTGNTEAFF. The V gene is TRBV5-4, the J gene TRBJ1-1, with 8 bases aligning to TRBD1. Germline V gene sequence: CDR1 SGHNT, CDR2 YYREEE (reference sequence). This CDR3 contains 16 residues. V lost 4 bases, J lost 1 base, and 9 bases stayed unmatched.

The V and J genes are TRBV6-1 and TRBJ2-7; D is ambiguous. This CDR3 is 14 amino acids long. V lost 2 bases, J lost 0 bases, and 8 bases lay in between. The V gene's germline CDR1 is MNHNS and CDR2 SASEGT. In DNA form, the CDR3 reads TGTGCCAGCAGTGAAATGTCAGTCTCCTACGAGCAGTACTTC. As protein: CASSEMSVSYEQYF.

The CDR3 protein is CASSLNAGAGELFF. The CDR3 coding sequence is TGTGCCAGCAGCTTAAATGCGGGGGCCGGGGAGCTGTTTTTT. The rearrangement uses TRBV7-3 and TRBJ2-2; 7 nucleotides agree with TRBD2. The germline V gene encodes CDR1 SGHTA and CDR2 FQGTGA. The CDR3 is made up of 14 amino acids. V trimming: 1 base; J trimming: 6 bases; junction bases outside the gene matches: 2. The variable domain in full, with the rest retrieved from reference TRBV7-3 and TRBJ2-2, is GAGVSQTPSNKVTEKGKYVELRCDPISGHTALYWYRQSLGQGPEFLIYFQGTGAADDSGLPNDRFFAVRPEGSVSTLKIQRTERGDSAVYLCASSLNAGAGELFFGEGSRLTVL.

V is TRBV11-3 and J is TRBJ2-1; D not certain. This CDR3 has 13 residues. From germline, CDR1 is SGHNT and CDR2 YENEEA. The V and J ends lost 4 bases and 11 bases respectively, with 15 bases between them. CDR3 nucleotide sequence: TGTGCCAGCAGCTCCTTAGGATCCGCCAAGCAGTTCTTC. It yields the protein CASSSLGSAKQFF.